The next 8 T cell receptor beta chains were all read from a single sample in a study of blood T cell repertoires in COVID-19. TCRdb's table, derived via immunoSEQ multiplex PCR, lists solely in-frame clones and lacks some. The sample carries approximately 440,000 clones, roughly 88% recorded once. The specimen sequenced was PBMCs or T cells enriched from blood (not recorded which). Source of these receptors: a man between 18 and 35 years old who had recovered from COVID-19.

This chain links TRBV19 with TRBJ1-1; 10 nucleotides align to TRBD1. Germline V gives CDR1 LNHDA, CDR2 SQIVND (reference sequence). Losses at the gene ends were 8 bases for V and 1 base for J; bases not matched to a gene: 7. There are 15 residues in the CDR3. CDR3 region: CASLDRGQGNTEAFF. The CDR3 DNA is TGTGCCAGTCTTGACAGGGGGCAGGGGAACACTGAAGCTTTCTTT.

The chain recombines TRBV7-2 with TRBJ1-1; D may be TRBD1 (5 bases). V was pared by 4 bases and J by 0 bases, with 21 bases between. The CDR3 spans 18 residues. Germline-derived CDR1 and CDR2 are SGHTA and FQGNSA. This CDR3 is CASSSGGGWGDMNTEAFF. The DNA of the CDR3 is TGTGCCAGCAGCTCGGGGGGAGGGTGGGGTGATATGAACACTGAAGCTTTCTTT.

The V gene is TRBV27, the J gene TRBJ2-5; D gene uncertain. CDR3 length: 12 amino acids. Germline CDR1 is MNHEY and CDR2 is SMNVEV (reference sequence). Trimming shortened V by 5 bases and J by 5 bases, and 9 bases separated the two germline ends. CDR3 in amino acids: CASSPLGETQYF. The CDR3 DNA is TGTGCCAGCAGTCCCCTCGGGGAGACCCAGTACTTC.

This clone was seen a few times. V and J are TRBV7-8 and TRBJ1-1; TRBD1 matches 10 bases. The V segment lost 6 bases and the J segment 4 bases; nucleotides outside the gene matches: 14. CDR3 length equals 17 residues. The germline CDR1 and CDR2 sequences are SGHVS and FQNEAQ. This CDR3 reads CASSKRFRDRGSTEAFF. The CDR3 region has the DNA TGTGCCAGCAGTAAACGATTCCGGGACAGGGGTAGCACTGAAGCTTTCTTT.

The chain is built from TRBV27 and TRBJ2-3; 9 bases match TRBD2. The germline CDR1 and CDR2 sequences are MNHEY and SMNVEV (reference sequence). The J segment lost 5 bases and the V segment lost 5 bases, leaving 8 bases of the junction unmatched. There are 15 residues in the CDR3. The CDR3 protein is CASSREGRGGDTQYF. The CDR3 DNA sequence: TGTGCCAGCAGTCGCGAGGGGCGGGGGGGAGATACGCAGTATTTT.

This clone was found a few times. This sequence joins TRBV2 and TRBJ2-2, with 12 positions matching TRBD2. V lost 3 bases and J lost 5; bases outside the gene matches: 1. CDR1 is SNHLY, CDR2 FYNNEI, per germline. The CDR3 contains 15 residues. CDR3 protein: CASSDLAGGTGELFF. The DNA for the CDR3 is TGTGCCAGCAGTGATCTAGCGGGAGGGACCGGGGAGCTGTTTTTT.

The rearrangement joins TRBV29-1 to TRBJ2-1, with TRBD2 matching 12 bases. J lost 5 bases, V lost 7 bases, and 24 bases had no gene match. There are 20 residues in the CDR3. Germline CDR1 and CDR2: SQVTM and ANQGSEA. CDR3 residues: CSARATQGPGLAGKNNEQFF. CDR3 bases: TGCAGCGCCCGTGCGACACAGGGCCCGGGACTAGCGGGCAAGAACAATGAGCAGTTCTTC.

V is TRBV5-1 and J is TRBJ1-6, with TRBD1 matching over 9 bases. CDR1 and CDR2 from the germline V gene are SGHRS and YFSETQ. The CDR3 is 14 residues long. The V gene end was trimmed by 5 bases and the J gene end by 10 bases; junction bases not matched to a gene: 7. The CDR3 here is CASRPTQGASPLHF. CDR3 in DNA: TGCGCCAGCAGACCTACACAGGGGGCATCACCCCTCCACTTT.